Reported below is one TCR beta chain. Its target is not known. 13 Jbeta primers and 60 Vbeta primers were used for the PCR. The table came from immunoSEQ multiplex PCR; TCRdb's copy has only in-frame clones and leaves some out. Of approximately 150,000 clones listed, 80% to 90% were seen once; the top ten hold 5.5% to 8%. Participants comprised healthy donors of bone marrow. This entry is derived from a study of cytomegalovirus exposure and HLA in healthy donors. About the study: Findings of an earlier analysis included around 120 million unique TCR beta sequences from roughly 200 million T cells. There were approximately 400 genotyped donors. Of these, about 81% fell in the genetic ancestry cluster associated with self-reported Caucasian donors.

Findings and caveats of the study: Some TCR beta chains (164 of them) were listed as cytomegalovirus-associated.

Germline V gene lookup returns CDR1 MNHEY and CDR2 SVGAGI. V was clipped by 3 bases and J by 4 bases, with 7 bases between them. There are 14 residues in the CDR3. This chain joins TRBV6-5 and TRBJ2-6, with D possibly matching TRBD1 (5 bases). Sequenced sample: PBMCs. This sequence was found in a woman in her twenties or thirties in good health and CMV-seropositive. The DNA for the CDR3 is TGTGCCAGCAGTTATAACAGGGGGGCCAACGTCCTGACTTTC. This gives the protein CASSYNRGANVLTF.